These T cell receptor beta chains were read from a single sample in a study of radiotherapy plus CTLA-4 blockade in lung cancer. The assay was immunoSEQ multiplex PCR, and TCRdb's table has in-frame clones only and misses some. The data contain approximately 60,000 clones, roughly 80% of them singletons. This specimen was peripheral blood, taken from a patient treated with radiotherapy plus ipilimumab. These receptor sequences come from a human donor with non-small cell lung cancer who had a complete response to radiotherapy plus ipilimumab. The CDR3 runs from the conserved cysteine through the conserved F or W. Fields, in order: J gene, clone size, V gene, D gene, CDR3 protein, CDR3 DNA. The D gene is left open where the match is weak. For some rows the clone size is stated as once, few or many, or as a class when expanded; others skip it.

>TRBJ2-5|NA|TRBV4-1|NA
CASSQDLRSRQETQYF
TGCGCCAGCAGCCAAGATCTTCGATCAAGGCAAGAGACCCAGTACTTC
>TRBJ1-5|few|TRBV6-6|TRBD1
CASSYHRDRDQPQHF
TGTGCCAGCAGTTACCACCGGGACAGAGATCAGCCCCAGCATTTT
>TRBJ2-3|NA|TRBV7-9|NA
CASSYPGGDSTDTQYF
TGTGCCAGCAGCTACCCTGGAGGGGACAGCACAGATACGCAGTATTTT
>TRBJ2-1|NA|TRBV5-4|NA
CASSPASAYNEQFF
TGTGCCAGCAGCCCAGCTTCGGCCTACAATGAGCAGTTCTTC
>TRBJ1-2|NA|TRBV30|NA
CAWSSQSGGYTF
TGTGCCTGGAGTTCCCAGTCCGGTGGCTACACCTTC
>TRBJ2-1|NA|TRBV7-2|NA
CASSLESAREQFF
TGTGCCAGCAGCTTAGAAAGCGCTCGAGAGCAGTTCTTC
>TRBJ2-5|NA|TRBV5-6|NA
CASNRDWQETQYF
TGTGCCAGCAACCGGGACTGGCAAGAGACCCAGTACTTC
>TRBJ2-3|NA|TRBV10-3|TRBD2
CAIRGTSGPLDTQYF
TGTGCCATCAGGGGGACTAGCGGCCCCTTGGATACGCAGTATTTT
>TRBJ1-5|NA|TRBV5-5|NA
CASSFRGGAENQPQHF
TGTGCCAGCAGCTTCCGCGGAGGGGCGGAAAATCAGCCCCAGCATTTT
>TRBJ2-2|NA|TRBV9|NA
CASSVDHLAVTGELFF
TGTGCCAGCAGCGTAGACCACCTCGCCGTCACCGGGGAGCTGTTTTTT
>TRBJ1-2|few|TRBV28|NA
CASSPDTDYGYTF
TGTGCCAGCAGTCCGGACACCGACTATGGCTACACCTTC
>TRBJ2-2|NA|TRBV28|TRBD2
CAVPHGGANTGELFF
TGTGCCGTCCCCCACGGGGGGGCGAACACCGGGGAGCTGTTTTTT
>TRBJ1-2|NA|TRBV5-1|NA
CASSLEFEDIGYTF
TGCGCCAGCAGCTTGGAATTCGAGGACATTGGCTACACCTTC
>TRBJ2-3|NA|TRBV11-2|NA
CASSSGSAPSTDTQYF
TGTGCCAGCAGCTCCGGTAGCGCTCCTAGCACAGATACGCAGTATTTT
>TRBJ2-1|NA|TRBV11-2|NA
CASSYPGNNEQFF
TGTGCCAGCAGCTACCCGGGAAACAATGAGCAGTTCTTC
>TRBJ1-2|NA|TRBV18|NA
CASSPNRANYGYTF
TGTGCCAGCTCACCAAACAGAGCTAACTATGGCTACACCTTC
>TRBJ2-3|NA|TRBV14|TRBD2
CASSQPSGKLTDTQYF
TGTGCCAGCAGCCAACCTAGCGGGAAACTCACAGATACGCAGTATTTT
>TRBJ1-2|few|TRBV6-6|NA
CASKTPREGYTF
TGTGCCAGCAAAACTCCCCGGGAGGGCTACACCTTC
>TRBJ1-2|NA|TRBV14|NA
CASTPLGPLTGGYTF
TGTGCCAGCACCCCTCTCGGGCCACTAACGGGGGGCTACACCTTC